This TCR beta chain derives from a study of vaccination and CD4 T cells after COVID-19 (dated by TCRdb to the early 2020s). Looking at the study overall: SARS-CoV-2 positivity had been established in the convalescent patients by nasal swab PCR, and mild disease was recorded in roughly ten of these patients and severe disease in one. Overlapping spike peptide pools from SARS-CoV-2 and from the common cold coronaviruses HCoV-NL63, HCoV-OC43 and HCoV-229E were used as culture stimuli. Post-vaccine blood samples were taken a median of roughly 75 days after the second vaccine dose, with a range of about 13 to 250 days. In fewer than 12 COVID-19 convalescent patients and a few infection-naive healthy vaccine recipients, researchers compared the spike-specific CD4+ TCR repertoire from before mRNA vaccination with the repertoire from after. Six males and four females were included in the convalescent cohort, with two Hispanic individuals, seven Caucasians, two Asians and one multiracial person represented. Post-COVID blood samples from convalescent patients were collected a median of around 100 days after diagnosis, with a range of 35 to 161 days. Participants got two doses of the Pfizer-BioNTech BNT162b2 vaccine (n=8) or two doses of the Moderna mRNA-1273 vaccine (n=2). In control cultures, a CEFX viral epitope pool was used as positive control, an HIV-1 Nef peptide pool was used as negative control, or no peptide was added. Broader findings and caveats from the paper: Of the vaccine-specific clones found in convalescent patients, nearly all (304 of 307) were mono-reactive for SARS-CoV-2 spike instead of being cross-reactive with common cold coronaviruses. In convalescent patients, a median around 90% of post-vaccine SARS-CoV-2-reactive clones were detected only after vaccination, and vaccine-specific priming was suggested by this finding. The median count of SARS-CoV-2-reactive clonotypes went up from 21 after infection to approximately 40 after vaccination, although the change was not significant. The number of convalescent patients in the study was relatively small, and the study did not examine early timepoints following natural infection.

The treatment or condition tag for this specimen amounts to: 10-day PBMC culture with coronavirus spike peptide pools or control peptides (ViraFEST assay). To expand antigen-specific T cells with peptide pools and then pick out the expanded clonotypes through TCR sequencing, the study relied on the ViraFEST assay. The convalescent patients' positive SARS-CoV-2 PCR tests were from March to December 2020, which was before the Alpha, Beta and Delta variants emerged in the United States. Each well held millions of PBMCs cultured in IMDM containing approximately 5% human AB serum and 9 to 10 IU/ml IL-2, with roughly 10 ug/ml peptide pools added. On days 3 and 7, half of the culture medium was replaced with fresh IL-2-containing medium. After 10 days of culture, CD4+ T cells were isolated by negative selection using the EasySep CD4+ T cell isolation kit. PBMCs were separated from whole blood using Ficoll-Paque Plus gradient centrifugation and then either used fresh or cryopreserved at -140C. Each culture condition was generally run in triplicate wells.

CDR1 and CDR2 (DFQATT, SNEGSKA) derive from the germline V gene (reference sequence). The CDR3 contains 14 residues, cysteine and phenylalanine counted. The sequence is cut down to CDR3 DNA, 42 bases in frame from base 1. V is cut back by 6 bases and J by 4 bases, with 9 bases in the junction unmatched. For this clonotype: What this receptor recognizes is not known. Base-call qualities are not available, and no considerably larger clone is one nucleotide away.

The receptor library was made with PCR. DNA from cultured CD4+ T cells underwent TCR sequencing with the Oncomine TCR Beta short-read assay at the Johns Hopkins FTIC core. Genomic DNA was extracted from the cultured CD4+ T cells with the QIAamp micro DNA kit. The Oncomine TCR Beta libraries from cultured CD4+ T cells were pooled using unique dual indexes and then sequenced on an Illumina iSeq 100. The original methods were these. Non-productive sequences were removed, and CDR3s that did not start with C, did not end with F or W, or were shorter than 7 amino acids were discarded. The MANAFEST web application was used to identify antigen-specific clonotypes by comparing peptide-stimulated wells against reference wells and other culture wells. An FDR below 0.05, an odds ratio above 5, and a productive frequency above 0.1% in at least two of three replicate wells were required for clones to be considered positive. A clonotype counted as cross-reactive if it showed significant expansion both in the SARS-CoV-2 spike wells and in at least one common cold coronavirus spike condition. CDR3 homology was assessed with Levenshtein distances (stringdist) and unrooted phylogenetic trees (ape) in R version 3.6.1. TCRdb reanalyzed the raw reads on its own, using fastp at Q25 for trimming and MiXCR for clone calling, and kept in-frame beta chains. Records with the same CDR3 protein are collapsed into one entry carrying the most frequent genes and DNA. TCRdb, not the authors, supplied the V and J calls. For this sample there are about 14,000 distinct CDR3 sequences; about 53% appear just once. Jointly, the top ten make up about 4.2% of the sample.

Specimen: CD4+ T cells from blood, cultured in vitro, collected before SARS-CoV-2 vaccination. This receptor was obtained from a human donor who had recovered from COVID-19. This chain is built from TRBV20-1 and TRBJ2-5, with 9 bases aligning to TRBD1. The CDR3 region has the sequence CSARDRVVAETQYF. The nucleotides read TGCAGTGCCAGGGACAGGGTAGTTGCAGAGACCCAGTACTTC.